These 8 T cell receptor beta chains share one sample of origin, sequenced in a study of beta chain features in type 1 diabetes. Investigators reverse transcribed all isolated RNA, so they sequenced expressed TCRB transcripts. TCRdb keeps only in-frame clones here, not all; method: immunoSEQ multiplex PCR. The data contain about 40,000 clones, around 48% of them seen just once; the ten biggest clones take up around 0.78%. Sequenced input: central memory CD4+ T cells from blood. Source of these receptors: a woman aged 18-29 years in good health.

This clone was detected a few times. The chain couples TRBV10-3 to TRBJ2-7, with TRBD2 as a possible D gene (5 bases). The CDR3 is 11 residues long. Germline lookup yields CDR1 ENHRY and CDR2 SYGVKD. Trimming pared 7 bases from V and 5 bases from J, leaving 9 bases between. The CDR3 DNA sequence: TGTGCCATCAACAGCGGCCACGAGCAGTACTTC. This encodes CAINSGHEQYF.

This CDR3 reads CASSLGGTSGRALSYNEQFF. CDR3 DNA sequence: TGTGCCAGCAGCTTGGGGGGGACTAGCGGGAGGGCCCTCTCCTACAATGAGCAGTTCTTC. The chain recombines TRBV5-4 with TRBJ2-1, with 16 bases fitting TRBD2. Germline lookup yields CDR1 SGHNT and CDR2 YYREEE (reference sequence). Trimming cost V 0 bases and J 0 bases; bases outside gene matches: 6. The CDR3 runs 20 residues.

The gene calls are TRBV11-2 and TRBJ2-3, with TRBD1 identical over 12 bases. V lost 6 bases and J lost 5; bases outside the gene matches: 6. The CDR3 has 15 amino acids. From germline, CDR1 is SGHAT and CDR2 FQNNGV. DNA of the CDR3: TGTGCCAGCAGATTCGGGACAGGGGGCGGAGATACGCAGTATTTT. Protein sequence: CASRFGTGGGDTQYF.

The chain couples TRBV29-1 to TRBJ2-1; 8 bases agree with TRBD1. V lost 4 bases, J lost 7 bases, and 3 bases stayed unmatched. This CDR3 has 12 amino acids. Germline V gives CDR1 SQVTM, CDR2 ANQGSEA. The CDR3 DNA reads TGCAGCGTTGGGACAGGGATGAATGAGCAGTTCTTC. It specifies CSVGTGMNEQFF.

Comment on this clone: A read error may produce the germline difference seen at one junction end. V is TRBV7-8 and J is TRBJ2-5, with 15 bases fitting TRBD2. The CDR3 is made up of 16 amino acids. Germline CDR1 SGHVS, CDR2 FQNEAQ. CDR3 in DNA: TGTGCCAGCAGTTCAGGGACTAGCGGGAGGTTAGGGGTGCACGACTTC. Amino acids: CASSSGTSGRLGVHDF.

This clone was counted once. The V and J genes are TRBV18 and TRBJ1-2, with 7 positions matching TRBD1. The CDR3 has 15 residues. J gave up 2 bases and V 4 bases, and 7 bases lay outside the gene matches. Germline-derived CDR1 and CDR2 are KGHSH and LQKENI. CDR3 residues: CASSHDRAGNYGYTF. Here the CDR3 DNA reads TGTGCCAGCTCACACGACAGGGCGGGGAACTATGGCTACACCTTC.

The chain recombines TRBV10-3 with TRBJ2-3; 15 bases agree with TRBD2. The CDR3 totals 23 residues. Germline V CDR1 and CDR2: ENHRY, SYGVKD. Trimming took 6 bases from V and 6 from J; bases not matched to a gene: 28. The CDR3 region is CAIRMGLAGGPGRQQIATDTQYF. The CDR3 nucleotides are TGTGCCATCAGGATGGGACTAGCGGGAGGCCCAGGACGCCAACAGATCGCAACCGATACGCAGTATTTT.

The chain recombines TRBV6-1 with TRBJ1-2; 10 bases match TRBD1. CDR3 length: 15 amino acids. Germline loops: CDR1 MNHNS, CDR2 SASEGT. V gave up 3 bases and J gave up 6 bases; unmatched junction bases: 7. CDR3 sequence reads: CASSDRTGGIHGYTF. The DNA of the CDR3 is TGTGCCAGCAGTGACCGGACAGGGGGAATCCATGGCTACACCTTC.